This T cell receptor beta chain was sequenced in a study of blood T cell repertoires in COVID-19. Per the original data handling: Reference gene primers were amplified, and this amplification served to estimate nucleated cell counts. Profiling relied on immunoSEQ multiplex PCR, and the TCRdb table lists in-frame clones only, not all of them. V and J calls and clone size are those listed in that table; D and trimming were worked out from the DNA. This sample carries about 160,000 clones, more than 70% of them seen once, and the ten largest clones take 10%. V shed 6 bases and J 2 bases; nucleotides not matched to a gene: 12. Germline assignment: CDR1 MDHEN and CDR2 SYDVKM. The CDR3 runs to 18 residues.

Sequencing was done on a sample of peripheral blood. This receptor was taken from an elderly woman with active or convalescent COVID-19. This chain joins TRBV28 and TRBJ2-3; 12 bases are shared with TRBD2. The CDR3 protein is CASSFPGLAGPNTDTQYF. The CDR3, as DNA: TGTGCCAGCAGCTTCCCGGGACTAGCGGGCCCAAACACAGATACGCAGTATTTT.